This TCR beta chain came from a study of shared clonotypes between healthy human individuals. Study details: Per donor, three plates held CD4 naive cells, three held CD4 memory, two held CD8 naive and one held CD8 memory.

Cells designated naive CD8 were CD45RO-negative and were positively selected for CCR7, with terminally differentiated effector memory CD45RA+ cells excluded. V shed 3 bases and J 0 bases; nucleotides not matched to a gene: 14. The CDR3 totals 18 residues. Germline lookup yields CDR1 SGHVS and CDR2 FQNEAQ. Regarding the study as a whole: With a few donors compared, about 5% of naive CD4 clonotypes were shared.

This clone was counted a single time. The antigen remains unidentified. Samples underwent the assay at deep level. The authors distributed each subset's genomic DNA evenly over several immunoSEQ plates. Measured with immunoSEQ multiplex PCR; TCRdb has only the in-frame clones, and not every one. The sample has hundreds of thousands of clones; more than 95% are singletons. The V call is TRBV7-8, the J call TRBJ2-7, with 7 bases identical to TRBD1. Sequencing input: naive CD8+ T cells sorted from blood. This TCR was recovered from a man aged 30 to 39 in good health. CDR3 nucleotide sequence: TGTGCCAGCAGCTTTTCTCGGGGACAGATGGGAAGCTCCTACGAGCAGTACTTC. It encodes CASSFSRGQMGSSYEQYF.